Each of the 20 T cell receptor beta chains below was sequenced from the same sample in a study of cytomegalovirus exposure and HLA in healthy donors. Libraries were prepared by immunoSEQ multiplex PCR; TCRdb keeps only in-frame clonotypes and omits some of them. The table lists fewer than 70,000 clones, 90% to 95% of them singletons. The sequencing input was PBMCs. The source of these receptors is a woman under 30 in good health and CMV-seropositive.

The chain links TRBV14 to TRBJ2-5; 13 nucleotides match TRBD2. Trimming took 5 bases from V and 4 from J; bases not matched to a gene: 7. The CDR3 has 16 residues. Germline V gene lookup returns CDR1 SGHDN and CDR2 FVKESK. The DNA for the CDR3 is TGTGCCAGCAGCTACAGGACTAGCGGGGGTGGAGAGACCCAGTACTTC. Its translation: CASSYRTSGGGETQYF.

The chain has TRBV7-3 and TRBJ2-1; D might be TRBD1 (5 bases). This CDR3 comprises 15 residues. Trimming shortened V by 3 bases and J by 9 bases, and 18 bases separated the two germline ends. Germline lookup yields CDR1 SGHTA and CDR2 FQGTGA. The CDR3 nucleotides read TGTGCCAGCAGCTTCTTGACTGGGGCAATCAGTGAGCAGTTCTTC. Protein sequence: CASSFLTGAISEQFF.

This clone came up once. The rearrangement links TRBV27 to TRBJ1-1, with no clear D. The CDR3 is made up of 16 amino acids. From germline, CDR1 is MNHEY and CDR2 SMNVEV (reference sequence). The V and J ends lost 3 bases and 1 base respectively, with 15 bases between them. The DNA of the CDR3 is TGTGCCAGCAGTTTGCGCCCGGGAGACGGGAACACTGAAGCTTTCTTT. Translation gives CASSLRPGDGNTEAFF.

The V call is TRBV18, the J call TRBJ1-5, with 7 bases lining up with TRBD1. The CDR3 is 16 amino acids. The germline CDR1 and CDR2 sequences are KGHSH and LQKENI. Unmatched junction bases numbered 11, after V lost 5 bases and J lost 4 bases. The CDR3 nucleotides read TGTGCCAGCTCATCATTCCGGGACAGCGTAAATCAGCCCCAGCATTTT. Translating gives CASSSFRDSVNQPQHF.

V gene TRBV5-6 combines with J gene TRBJ2-7; TRBD2 matches 13 bases. The CDR3 runs to 15 residues. Per the germline V gene, CDR1 is SGHDT and CDR2 is YYEEEE. V was clipped by 2 bases and J by 7 bases; unmatched bases: 6. The CDR3 DNA is TGTGCCAGCAGCTTCACCGGGACTAGCGGGAATGAGCAGTACTTC. Translating it yields CASSFTGTSGNEQYF.

The chain is built from TRBV19 and TRBJ1-2; the match to TRBD1 covers 7 bases. This CDR3 has 14 residues. Germline CDR1 is LNHDA and CDR2 is SQIVND (reference sequence). The V and J ends lost 3 bases and 4 bases, in that order; junction bases with no gene match: 5. CDR3 in amino acids: CASSMSGTAYGYTF. In nucleotides, the CDR3 is TGTGCCAGTAGTATGTCCGGGACAGCCTATGGCTACACCTTC.

The chain has TRBV28 and TRBJ2-5, with unresolved D. Trimming stripped 8 bases from V and 5 bases from J, with 9 bases between. This CDR3 contains 11 residues. Germline assignment: CDR1 MDHEN and CDR2 SYDVKM. In DNA, the CDR3 is TGTGCCAGCCCTTCCGGGGAGACCCAGTACTTC. Translating gives CASPSGETQYF. The full variable domain, with the rest looked up from reference TRBV28 and TRBJ2-5, is DVKVTQSSRYLVKRTGEKVFLECVQDMDHENMFWYRQDPGLGLRLIYFSYDVKMKEKGDIPEGYSVSREKKERFSLILESASTNQTSMYLCASPSGETQYFGPGTRLLVL.

V and J are TRBV27 and TRBJ2-1; no clear D. The length of the CDR3 is 14 residues. Germline loops: CDR1 MNHEY, CDR2 SMNVEV (reference sequence). The V gene lost 2 bases and the J gene lost 2 bases, with 7 bases spanning the gap. The CDR3 sequence is CASSLGGTYNEQFF. The CDR3 bases are TGTGCCAGCAGTTTAGGCGGAACCTACAATGAGCAGTTCTTC.

The chain uses TRBV5-6 and TRBJ1-2, with 9 bases fitting TRBD1. Germline assignment: CDR1 SGHDT and CDR2 YYEEEE. The CDR3 covers 18 residues. Germline trimming cut 7 bases from V and 5 bases from J; bases unmatched to any gene: 21. CDR3 DNA sequence: TGTGCCAGCGTCTCATTTTCACTCAACCGGGACAGGGCTTATGGCTACACCTTC. The encoded protein is CASVSFSLNRDRAYGYTF.

J is TRBJ2-7 and V is TRBV7-9; 8 bases are shared with TRBD1. CDR1 SEHNR and CDR2 FQNEAQ come from the germline V gene (reference sequence). V shed 4 bases, J shed 5 bases, and the junction held 10 bases outside the gene matches. The CDR3 totals 15 residues. CDR3 DNA: TGTGCCAGCAGCTCGGCATTGGGACAGGACAACGAGCAGTACTTC. This encodes CASSSALGQDNEQYF.

The V gene is TRBV4-1, the J gene TRBJ2-1; D call uncertain. Germline CDR1 MGHRA, CDR2 YSYEKL. Trimming stripped 4 bases from V and 3 bases from J, with 10 bases between. The length of the CDR3 is 14 residues. Here the CDR3 reads CASSRRVSYNEQFF. CDR3 bases: TGCGCCAGCAGCCGTCGGGTCAGCTACAATGAGCAGTTCTTC.

Only one count was recorded for this clone. The gene calls are TRBV5-5 and TRBJ1-6; D is perhaps TRBD1 (6 bases). Germline loops: CDR1 SGHKS, CDR2 YYEKEE (reference sequence). This CDR3 has 18 amino acids. The V gene lost 0 bases and the J gene lost 7 bases, with 20 bases spanning the gap. The CDR3 nucleotides read TGTGCCAGCAGCTTGGCACAGGGTGGAAGGAATGAGAATTCACCCCTCCACTTT. Residues: CASSLAQGGRNENSPLHF.

The V and J genes are TRBV19 and TRBJ2-2; 7 nucleotides align to TRBD1. Germline CDR1 reads LNHDA; CDR2 reads SQIVND (reference sequence). The junction had 11 bases not matched to a gene; V was cut back by 6 bases and J by 7 bases. The CDR3 is 15 residues long. CDR3 amino acids: CASRLRQGINGELFF. In nucleotides, the CDR3 is TGTGCCAGTAGGTTGAGACAGGGTATTAACGGGGAGCTGTTTTTT.

The chain has TRBV9 and TRBJ2-1; 7 positions match TRBD1. This CDR3 has 14 residues. The germline CDR1 and CDR2 sequences are SGDLS and YYNGEE. With 3 bases clipped from V and 8 bases from J, the junction kept 8 bases outside the gene matches. CDR3 DNA sequence: TGTGCCAGCAGCGAGGGACAGAGGAAAGATGAGCAGTTCTTC. Translating it yields CASSEGQRKDEQFF.

CDR3 residues: CASSSRVSYNEQFF. The CDR3 DNA follows: TGTGCCAGTAGTAGCCGAGTCTCCTACAATGAGCAGTTCTTC. The chain carries TRBV19 and TRBJ2-1; D not resolved. The CDR3 runs to 14 residues. Germline-derived CDR1 and CDR2 are LNHDA and SQIVND (reference sequence). V lost 4 bases to trimming and J lost 0 bases, with 7 bases between them.

The chain employs TRBV30 and TRBJ2-7, with D maybe TRBD2 (5 bases). There are 12 residues in the CDR3. The V end lost 0 bases, the J end lost 5 bases, and 8 bases lay between the germline ends. The V gene's germline CDR1 is GTSNPN and CDR2 SVGIG (reference sequence). The CDR3 DNA follows: TGTGCCTGGAGTGTACTAGGGCACGAGCAGTACTTC. This gives the protein CAWSVLGHEQYF.

J is TRBJ1-1 and V is TRBV19; D is unresolved. In germline, CDR1 is LNHDA, CDR2 SQIVND (reference sequence). V lost 4 bases, J lost 3 bases, and 15 bases lay in between. The length of the CDR3 is 15 residues. The CDR3 coding sequence is TGTGCCAGTAGTAGCGGGAACCTTTTTTACACTGAAGCTTTCTTT. It specifies CASSSGNLFYTEAFF.

The J gene is TRBJ2-3, the V gene TRBV27; tentative D call: TRBD1 (6 bases). Germline assignment: CDR1 MNHEY and CDR2 SMNVEV (reference sequence). CDR3 length: 15 residues. The ends were cut back, 2 bases at V and 3 bases at J, with 12 bases in the middle. This CDR3 is CASSLTPGTTDTQYF. Here the CDR3 DNA reads TGTGCCAGCAGTTTAACGCCCGGGACAACAGATACGCAGTATTTT.

The rearrangement joins TRBV6-1 to TRBJ2-7, with a possible D match to TRBD1 (5 bases). The germline V gene encodes CDR1 MNHNS and CDR2 SASEGT. The ends were cut back, 3 bases at V and 0 bases at J, with 12 bases in the middle. The CDR3 spans 15 residues. CDR3 region: CASSDQGRTSYEQYF. For the CDR3, the DNA is TGTGCCAGCAGTGACCAGGGTCGAACCTCCTACGAGCAGTACTTC.

The CDR3 spells CASSLAWGPNEQFF. In DNA form, the CDR3 reads TGTGCCAGCAGCTTAGCCTGGGGGCCGAATGAGCAGTTCTTC. The chain uses TRBV11-2 and TRBJ2-1; D might be TRBD1 (6 bases). Per the germline V gene, CDR1 is SGHAT and CDR2 is FQNNGV. The CDR3 length is 14 residues. The V and J ends lost 1 base and 7 bases respectively, with 11 bases between them.